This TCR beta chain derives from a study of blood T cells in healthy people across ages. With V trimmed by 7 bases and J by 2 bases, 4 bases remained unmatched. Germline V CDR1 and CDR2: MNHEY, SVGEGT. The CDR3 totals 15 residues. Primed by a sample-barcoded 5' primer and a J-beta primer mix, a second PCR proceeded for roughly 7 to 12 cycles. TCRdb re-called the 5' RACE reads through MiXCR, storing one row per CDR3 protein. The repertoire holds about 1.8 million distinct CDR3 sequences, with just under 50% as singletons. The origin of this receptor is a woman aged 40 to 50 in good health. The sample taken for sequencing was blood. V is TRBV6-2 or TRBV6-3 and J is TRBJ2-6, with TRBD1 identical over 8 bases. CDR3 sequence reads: CASTDRVAGANVLTF. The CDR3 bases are TGTGCCAGCACGGACAGGGTAGCTGGGGCCAACGTCCTGACTTTC.